Sequencing of this T cell receptor (beta chain) was carried out in a study of blood T cell repertoires in COVID-19 (dated by TCRdb to 2020 to 2022). General notes on the study: Samples covering the acute and convalescent phases of COVID-19 were provided by collaborators in the United States, Italy and Spain. The material from the prospective study consisted of cDNA or gDNA derived from T cells, B-cell-depleted T cells, or PBMCs. Subjects who had been exposed to COVID-19, were actively infected with it, or had recovered from it provided the deeply sampled blood TCRbeta repertoires that made up the dataset. The repertoires were made available in a free public database intended to serve as a resource for research on the immune response to SARS-CoV-2. Samples came from the ongoing ImmuneRACE study (first 160 participants) plus 1,254 subjects from 6 global collaborators. Sample metadata almost always included a de-identified subject ID, COVID-19 status, age in years and sex. Where available, HLA class I and class II types were taken from metadata supplied by the sample provider and were not determined by assay-based typing.

TCRbeta CDR3 regions were amplified from genomic DNA using the immunoSEQ Assay, a bias-controlled multiplex PCR. For the original study's pipeline: Within the assay, amplification of reference gene primers was used to estimate how many nucleated cells each sample contained. Sequence reads were collapsed and filtered to measure the absolute abundance of every unique TCRbeta CDR3 rearrangement. For each sample, productive Simpson clonality was calculated by taking the square root of Simpson's diversity index across productive rearrangements. Sourced from immuneACCESS, this table was stored by TCRdb with only in-frame sequences that have V and J called. A share of the clones is absent; for the studies checked, an unresolved V gene accounts for under half, and the remainder has no known explanation. That table supplies the V and J calls and clone size; D and trimming were determined from the DNA. This sample has about 370,000 clones in its table, and more than 80% of those were observed once. Of the sample, 3% falls within the top ten clones.

At one collaborating source in Seattle, patients were enrolled during active infection and were followed longitudinally through the course of disease. The collaborating institutions used their own protocols to collect whole blood in K2EDTA tubes. For TCRbeta analysis, collaborator samples were shipped as frozen whole blood, as isolated PBMCs, or as DNA extracted from either sample type. A remark on this clone: Its antigen is currently not known. No quality values exist for individual bases; no much larger clone is one base distant.

Trimming removed 4 bases from V and 4 bases from J, leaving 16 bases between the germline ends. CDR1 is given as SGHVS and CDR2 as FQNEAQ, both from the germline V gene. From cysteine to phenylalanine, the CDR3 is 15 amino acids long. Left in the record is the CDR3 DNA by itself, 45 bases read in frame from the first base. Overall results and qualifications from the work: Clinical and demographic metadata were provided uncurated, with the amount varying by source and participant.

The receptor was derived from a young woman with COVID-19, enrolled during active disease. Sequenced sample: peripheral blood. Rearrangement joined TRBV7-8 to TRBJ1-2, with an unclear D gene assignment. The CDR3 reads CASSSLTGGSYGYTF. DNA sequence: TGTGCCAGCAGCTCCCTCACGGGAGGAAGCTATGGCTACACCTTC. With the portions outside the CDR3 filled from the reference TRBV7-8 and TRBJ1-2 genes, the complete variable region becomes GAGVSQSPRYKVAKRGQDVALRCDPISGHVSLFWYQQALGQGPEFLTYFQNEAQLDKSGLPSDRFFAERPEGSVSTLKIQRTQQEDSAVYLCASSSLTGGSYGYTFGSGTRLTVV.